There are many counts of the clone carrying this TCR beta chain. The CDR3 loop spans 14 amino acids. The germline CDR1 and CDR2 sequences are SQVTM and ANQGSEA. V shed 3 bases, J shed 2 bases, and the junction held 6 bases outside the gene matches. The data derive from a study of identical twins. TCRdb independently ran MiXCR on the 5' RACE reads; one entry per CDR3 protein. The table records hundreds of thousands of distinct CDR3 sequences, 8.6% of them present only once. The same sample was also used in a study of yellow fever vaccine responses in identical twins.

The sequenced sample was PBMCs. The clonotype was recovered from a woman between 18 and 29 years old in good health. V usage is TRBV29-1 and J usage is TRBJ1-2, with 7 nucleotides matching TRBD1. Here the CDR3 reads CSVDRARGNYGYTF. The CDR3 coding sequence is TGCAGCGTTGATAGGGCCAGGGGGAACTATGGCTACACCTTC.